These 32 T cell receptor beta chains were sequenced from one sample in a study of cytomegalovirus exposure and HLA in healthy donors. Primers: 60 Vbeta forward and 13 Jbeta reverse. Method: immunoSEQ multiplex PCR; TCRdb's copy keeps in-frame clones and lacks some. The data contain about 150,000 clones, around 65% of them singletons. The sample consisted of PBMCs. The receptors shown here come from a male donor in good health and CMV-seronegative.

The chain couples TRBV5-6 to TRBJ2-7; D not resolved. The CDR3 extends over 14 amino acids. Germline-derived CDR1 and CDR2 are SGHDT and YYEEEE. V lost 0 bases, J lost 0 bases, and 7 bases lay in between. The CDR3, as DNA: TGTGCCAGCAGCTTGGGCCCGAGCTCCTACGAGCAGTACTTC. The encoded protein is CASSLGPSSYEQYF.

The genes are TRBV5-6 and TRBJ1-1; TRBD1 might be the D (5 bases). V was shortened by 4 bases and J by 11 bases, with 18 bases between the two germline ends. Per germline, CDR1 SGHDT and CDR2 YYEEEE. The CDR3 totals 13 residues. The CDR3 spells CASSGGVRRAAFF. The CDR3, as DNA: TGTGCCAGCAGCGGAGGGGTGAGGCGCGCGGCTTTCTTT.

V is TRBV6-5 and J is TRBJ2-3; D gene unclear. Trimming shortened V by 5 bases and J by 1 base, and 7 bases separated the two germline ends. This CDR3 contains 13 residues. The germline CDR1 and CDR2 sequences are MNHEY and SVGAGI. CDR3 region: CASSTMGTDTQYF. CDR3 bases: TGTGCCAGCAGTACAATGGGCACAGATACGCAGTATTTT.

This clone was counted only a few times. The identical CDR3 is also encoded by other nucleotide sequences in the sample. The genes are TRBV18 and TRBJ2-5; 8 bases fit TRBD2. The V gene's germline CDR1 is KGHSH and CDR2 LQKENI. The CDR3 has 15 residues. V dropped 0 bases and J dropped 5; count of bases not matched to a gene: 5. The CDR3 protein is CASSPPRGGRETQYF. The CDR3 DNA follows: TGTGCCAGCTCACCACCTCGGGGGGGCCGGGAGACCCAGTACTTC.

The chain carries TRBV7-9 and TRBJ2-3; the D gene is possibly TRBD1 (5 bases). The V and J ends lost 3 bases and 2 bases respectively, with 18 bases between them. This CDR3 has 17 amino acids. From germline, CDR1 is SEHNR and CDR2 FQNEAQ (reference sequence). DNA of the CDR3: TGTGCCAGCAGCTTGGGGCTACGGTTGACACACACAGATACGCAGTATTTT. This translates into CASSLGLRLTHTDTQYF.

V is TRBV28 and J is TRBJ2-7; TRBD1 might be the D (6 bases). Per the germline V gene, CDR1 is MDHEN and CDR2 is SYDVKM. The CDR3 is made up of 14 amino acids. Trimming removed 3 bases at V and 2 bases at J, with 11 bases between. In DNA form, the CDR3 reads TGTGCCAGCAGTTTGTGGGGGCCTACCTACGAGCAGTACTTC. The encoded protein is CASSLWGPTYEQYF.

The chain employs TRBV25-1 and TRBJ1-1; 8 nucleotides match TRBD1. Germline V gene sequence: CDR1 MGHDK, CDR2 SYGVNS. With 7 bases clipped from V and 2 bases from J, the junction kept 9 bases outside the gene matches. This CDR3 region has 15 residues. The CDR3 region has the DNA TGTGCCAGCACCTCAGGGGGCCAAGGTAACACTGAAGCTTTCTTT. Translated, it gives CASTSGGQGNTEAFF.

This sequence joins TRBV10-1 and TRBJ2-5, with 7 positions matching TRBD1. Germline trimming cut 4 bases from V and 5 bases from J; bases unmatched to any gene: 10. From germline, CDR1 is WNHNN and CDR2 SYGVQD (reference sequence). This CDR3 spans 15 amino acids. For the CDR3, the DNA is TGCGCCAGCAGTGCTGCCGGGACAGAAGCCGAGACCCAGTACTTC. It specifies CASSAAGTEAETQYF.

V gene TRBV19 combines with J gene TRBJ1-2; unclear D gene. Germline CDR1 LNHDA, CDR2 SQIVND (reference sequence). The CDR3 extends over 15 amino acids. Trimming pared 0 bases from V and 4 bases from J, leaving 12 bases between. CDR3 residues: CASSIDADTLYGYTF. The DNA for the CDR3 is TGTGCCAGTAGTATAGATGCAGATACCCTCTATGGCTACACCTTC.

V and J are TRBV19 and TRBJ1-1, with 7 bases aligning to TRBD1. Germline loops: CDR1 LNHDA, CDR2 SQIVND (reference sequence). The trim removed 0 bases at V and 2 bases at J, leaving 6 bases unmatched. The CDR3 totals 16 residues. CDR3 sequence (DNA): TGTGCCAGTAGTATAGAGGGGGGACAGAGAAACACTGAAGCTTTCTTT. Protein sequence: CASSIEGGQRNTEAFF.

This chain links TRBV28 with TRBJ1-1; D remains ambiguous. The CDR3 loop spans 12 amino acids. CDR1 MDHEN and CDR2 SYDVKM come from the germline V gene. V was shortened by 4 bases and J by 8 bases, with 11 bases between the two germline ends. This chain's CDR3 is CASSYESGEAFF. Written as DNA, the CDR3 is TGTGCCAGCAGTTACGAGTCGGGGGAAGCTTTCTTT.

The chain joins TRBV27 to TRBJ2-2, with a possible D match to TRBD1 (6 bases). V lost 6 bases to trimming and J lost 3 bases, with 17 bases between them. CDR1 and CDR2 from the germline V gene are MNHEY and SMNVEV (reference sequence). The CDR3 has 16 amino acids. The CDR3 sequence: CASRPNSHRDTGELFF. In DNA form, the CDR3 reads TGTGCCAGCAGACCTAACTCCCACAGGGACACCGGGGAGCTGTTTTTT.

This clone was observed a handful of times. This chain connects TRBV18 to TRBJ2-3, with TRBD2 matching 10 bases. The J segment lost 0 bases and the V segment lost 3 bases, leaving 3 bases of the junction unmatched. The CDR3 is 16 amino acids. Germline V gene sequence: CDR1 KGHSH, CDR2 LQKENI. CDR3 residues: CASSPRLAGSTDTQYF. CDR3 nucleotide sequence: TGTGCCAGCTCACCCCGACTAGCGGGCAGCACAGATACGCAGTATTTT.

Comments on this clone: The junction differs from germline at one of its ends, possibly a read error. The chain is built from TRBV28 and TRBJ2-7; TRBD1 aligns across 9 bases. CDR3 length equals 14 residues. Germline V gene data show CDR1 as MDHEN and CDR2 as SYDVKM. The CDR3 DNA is TGTGCCAGCAGTATAACAGGGGGCTCCAACGAGCAGTACTTC. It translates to CASSITGGSNEQYF.

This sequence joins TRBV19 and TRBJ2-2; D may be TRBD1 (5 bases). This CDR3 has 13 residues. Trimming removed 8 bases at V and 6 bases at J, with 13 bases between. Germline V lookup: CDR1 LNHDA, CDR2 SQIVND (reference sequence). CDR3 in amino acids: CASGAGIAGELFF. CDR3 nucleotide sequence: TGTGCCAGTGGGGCAGGGATCGCCGGGGAGCTGTTTTTT.

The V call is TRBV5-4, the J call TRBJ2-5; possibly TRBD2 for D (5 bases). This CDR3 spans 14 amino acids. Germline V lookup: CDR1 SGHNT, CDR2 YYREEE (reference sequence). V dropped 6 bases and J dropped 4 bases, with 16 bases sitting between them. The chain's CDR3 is CASTPGGSVETQYF. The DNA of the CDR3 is TGTGCCAGCACCCCGGGTGGGAGCGTAGAGACCCAGTACTTC.

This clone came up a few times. As DNA, the CDR3 is TGTGCCAGCAGCTTCAGGACTGAGGCCGGGGAGCTGTTTTTT. It specifies CASSFRTEAGELFF. The chain couples TRBV5-6 to TRBJ2-2; D may be TRBD2 (5 bases). The V end was cut by 2 bases, the J end by 6 bases, with 11 bases between. The germline V gene encodes CDR1 SGHDT and CDR2 YYEEEE. The CDR3 extends over 14 amino acids.

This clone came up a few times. The CDR3 nucleotides read TGTGCCAGCAGTTACTCGAGGGTGAGCACTGAAGCTTTCTTT. Translation: CASSYSRVSTEAFF. The gene calls are TRBV6-5 and TRBJ1-1, with D unclear. Deletions cut 0 bases from V and 4 bases from J, with 9 bases between. CDR1 is MNHEY and CDR2 is SVGAGI in the germline V gene. The CDR3 runs 14 residues.

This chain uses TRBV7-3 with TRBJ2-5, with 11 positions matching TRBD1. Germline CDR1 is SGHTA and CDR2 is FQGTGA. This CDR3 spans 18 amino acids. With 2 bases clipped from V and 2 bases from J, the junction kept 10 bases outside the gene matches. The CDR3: CASSLAGTGGIFQETQYF. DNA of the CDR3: TGTGCCAGCAGCTTAGCCGGGACAGGGGGTATATTTCAAGAGACCCAGTACTTC.

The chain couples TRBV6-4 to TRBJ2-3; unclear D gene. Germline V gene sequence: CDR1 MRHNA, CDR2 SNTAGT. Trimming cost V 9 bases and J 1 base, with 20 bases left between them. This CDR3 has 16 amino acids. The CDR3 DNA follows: TGTGCCAGATCTGGCTGGAGAGGTCGGGGCACAGATACGCAGTATTTT. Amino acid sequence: CARSGWRGRGTDTQYF.

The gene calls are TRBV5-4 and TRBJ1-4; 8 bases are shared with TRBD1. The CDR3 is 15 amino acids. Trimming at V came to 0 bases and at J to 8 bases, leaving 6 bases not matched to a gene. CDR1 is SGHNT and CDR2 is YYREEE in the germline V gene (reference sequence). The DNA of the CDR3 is TGTGCCAGCAGCTTGGGGACAGGGTTGGGGGAAAAACTGTTTTTT. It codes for CASSLGTGLGEKLFF.

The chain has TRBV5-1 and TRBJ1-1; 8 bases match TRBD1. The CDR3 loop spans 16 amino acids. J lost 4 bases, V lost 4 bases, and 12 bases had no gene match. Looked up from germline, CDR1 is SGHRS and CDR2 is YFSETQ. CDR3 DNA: TGCGCCAGCAGCGTCTTAACAGGGGGTAGGGGCACTGAAGCTTTCTTT. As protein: CASSVLTGGRGTEAFF. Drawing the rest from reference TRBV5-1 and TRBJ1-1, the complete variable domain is KAGVTQTPRYLIKTRGQQVTLSCSPISGHRSVSWYQQTPGQGLQFLFEYFSETQRNKGNFPGRFSGRQFSNSRSEMNVSTLELGDSALYLCASSVLTGGRGTEAFFGQGTRLTVV.

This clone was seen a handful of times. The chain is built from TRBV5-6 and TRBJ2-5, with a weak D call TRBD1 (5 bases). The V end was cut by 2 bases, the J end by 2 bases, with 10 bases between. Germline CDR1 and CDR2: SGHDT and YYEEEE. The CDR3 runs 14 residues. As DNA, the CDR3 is TGTGCCAGCAGCTTCGCCAGGGCGCAAGAGACCCAGTACTTC. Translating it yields CASSFARAQETQYF.

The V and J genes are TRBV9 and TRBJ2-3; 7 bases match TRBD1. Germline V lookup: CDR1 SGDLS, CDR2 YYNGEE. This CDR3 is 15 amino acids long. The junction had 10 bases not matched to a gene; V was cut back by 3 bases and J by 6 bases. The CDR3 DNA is TGTGCCAGCAGCGGTTCGACAGGGTTCGAGGATACGCAGTATTTT. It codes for CASSGSTGFEDTQYF.

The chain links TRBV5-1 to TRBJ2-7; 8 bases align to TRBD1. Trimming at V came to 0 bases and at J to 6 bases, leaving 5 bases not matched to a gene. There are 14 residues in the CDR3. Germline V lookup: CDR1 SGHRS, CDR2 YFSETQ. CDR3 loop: CASSLDRGDREQYF. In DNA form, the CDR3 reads TGCGCCAGCAGCTTGGACAGGGGGGATCGCGAGCAGTACTTC.

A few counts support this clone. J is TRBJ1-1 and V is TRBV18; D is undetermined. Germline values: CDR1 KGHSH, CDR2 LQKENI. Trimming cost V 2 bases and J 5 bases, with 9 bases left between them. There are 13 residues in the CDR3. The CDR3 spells CASSPAGNTEAFF. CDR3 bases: TGTGCCAGCTCACCAGCGGGGAATACTGAAGCTTTCTTT.

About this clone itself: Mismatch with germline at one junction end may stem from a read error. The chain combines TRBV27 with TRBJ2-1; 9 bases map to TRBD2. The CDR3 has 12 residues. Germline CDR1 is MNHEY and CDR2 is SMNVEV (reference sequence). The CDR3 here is CASSSQAGGSIF. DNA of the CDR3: TGTGCCAGCAGTTCTCAAGCGGGGGGATCAATCTTC.

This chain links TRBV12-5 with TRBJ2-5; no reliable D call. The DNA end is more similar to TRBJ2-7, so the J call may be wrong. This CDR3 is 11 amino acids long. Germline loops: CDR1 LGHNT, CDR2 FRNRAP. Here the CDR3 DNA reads TGTGCTAGTGGTGCCCCCCACGAGCAGTACTTC. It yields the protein CASGAPHEQYF.

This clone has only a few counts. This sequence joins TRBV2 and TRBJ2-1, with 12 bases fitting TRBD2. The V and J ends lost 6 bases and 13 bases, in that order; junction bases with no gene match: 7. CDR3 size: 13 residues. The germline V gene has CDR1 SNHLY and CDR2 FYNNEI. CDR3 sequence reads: CASRPGLAGNQFF. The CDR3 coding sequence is TGTGCCAGCAGACCCGGACTAGCGGGGAACCAGTTCTTC.

CDR3 in amino acids: CAISDVSGTDTQYF. The CDR3 DNA reads TGTGCCATCAGTGACGTCAGTGGCACAGATACGCAGTATTTT. The chain joins TRBV10-3 to TRBJ2-3; no clear D. V dropped 3 bases and J dropped 1 base, with 8 bases sitting between them. The CDR3 length is 14 residues. The germline V gene has CDR1 ENHRY and CDR2 SYGVKD.

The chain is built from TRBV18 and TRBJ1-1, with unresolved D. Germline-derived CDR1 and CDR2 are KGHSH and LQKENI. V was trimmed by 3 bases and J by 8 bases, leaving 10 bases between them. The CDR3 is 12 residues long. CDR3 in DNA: TGTGCCAGCTCACCCCCGGGAAGGGAAGCTTTCTTT. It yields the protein CASSPPGREAFF.

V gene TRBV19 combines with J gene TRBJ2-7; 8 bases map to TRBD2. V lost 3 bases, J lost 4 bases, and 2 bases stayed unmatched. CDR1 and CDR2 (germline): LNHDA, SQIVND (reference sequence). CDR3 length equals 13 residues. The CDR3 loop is CASSISGAYEQYF. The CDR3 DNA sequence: TGTGCCAGTAGTATTAGCGGGGCTTACGAGCAGTACTTC.